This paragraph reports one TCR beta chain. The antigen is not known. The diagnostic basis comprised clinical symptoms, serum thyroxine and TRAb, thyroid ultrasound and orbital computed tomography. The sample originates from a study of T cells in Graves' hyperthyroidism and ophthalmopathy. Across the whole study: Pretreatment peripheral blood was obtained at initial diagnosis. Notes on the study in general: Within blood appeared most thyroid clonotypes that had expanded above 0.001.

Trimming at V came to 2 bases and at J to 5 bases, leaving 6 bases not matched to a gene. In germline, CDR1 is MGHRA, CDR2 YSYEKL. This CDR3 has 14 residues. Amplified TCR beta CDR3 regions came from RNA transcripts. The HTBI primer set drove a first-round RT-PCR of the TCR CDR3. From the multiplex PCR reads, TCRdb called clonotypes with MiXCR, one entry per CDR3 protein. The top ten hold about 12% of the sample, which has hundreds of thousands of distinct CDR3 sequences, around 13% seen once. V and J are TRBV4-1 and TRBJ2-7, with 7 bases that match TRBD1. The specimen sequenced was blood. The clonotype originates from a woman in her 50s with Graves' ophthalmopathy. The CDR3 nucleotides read TGCGCCAGCAGCCAACATGACAGGGTCCACGAGCAGTACTTC. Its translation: CASSQHDRVHEQYF.